The text below deals with one T cell receptor beta chain. No antigen is known for it. Compared with germline, one end of the junction differs, possibly owing to a read error. This sample is drawn from a study of T cell responses to AZD1222 COVID-19 vaccine. Overall study: Second doses that came at about 4 or about 12 weeks were put together.

General study results and limits: Repertoires were sampled only after the peak T cell response. Baseline testing showed seropositivity in only six or seven AZD1222 recipients.

Repertoires were generated with immunoSEQ multiplex PCR, while TCRdb's copy carries only in-frame clones and drops some. This repertoire shows about 110,000 clones, nearly 90% found once; its top ten account for approximately 15%. Looked up from germline, CDR1 is SGHKS and CDR2 is YYEKEE (reference sequence). This CDR3 is 12 amino acids long. This receptor was obtained from an adult in good health. The source material was peripheral blood, sampled on day 0 of AZD1222 vaccination. The chain has TRBV5-5 and TRBJ1-2; D perhaps matches TRBD1 (5 bases). CDR3 region: CASSLGGRGYTF. The CDR3 nucleotides read TGTGCCAGCAGTTTGGGGGGAAGAGGCTACACCTTC.